The 4 T cell receptor beta chains presented below share a single source sample, sequenced in a study of CD8 T cells in Susac syndrome (dated 2019 in TCRdb). The method behind the library was the immunoSEQ multiplex PCR assay. RNA was extracted with the RNeasy kit and about 0.5 to 1 ug was reverse transcribed using random hexamers. TCRdb handled the public reads itself, with Q25 trimming in fastp and clone calling in MiXCR, and kept productive beta chains. When rows share a CDR3 protein, they turn into one entry using the most common DNA and genes. In this sample the table shows under 150,000 distinct CDR3 sequences, about 94% of which occur a single time. The ten largest clones capture 0.095% to 0.15% of the sample. The material sequenced was CD4+ T cells from PBMCs. The source is a human donor with multiple sclerosis.

The genes are TRBV5-6 and TRBJ2-4; a possible D gene is TRBD1 (5 bases). From germline, CDR1 is SGHDT and CDR2 YYEEEE. The CDR3 contains 11 residues. V was trimmed by 10 bases and J by 10 bases, leaving 15 bases between them. CDR3 region: CASSIQGIQYF. CDR3 nucleotides: TGTGCCTCCAGCATCCAGGGTATTCAGTACTTC.

The chain is built from TRBV6-5 and TRBJ2-2, with TRBD2 matching over 12 bases. Germline V lookup: CDR1 MNHEY, CDR2 SVGAGI. V lost 2 bases, J lost 4 bases, and 8 bases stayed unmatched. This CDR3 is built from 18 residues. The CDR3 protein is CASSYDMASGGATGELFF. Written as DNA, the CDR3 is TGTGCCAGCAGTTACGACATGGCTAGCGGGGGGGCCACCGGGGAGCTGTTTTTT.

The rearrangement uses TRBV7-2 and TRBJ1-2; 7 bases map to TRBD1. The CDR3 loop spans 14 amino acids. The V segment lost 4 bases and the J segment 5 bases; nucleotides outside the gene matches: 7. Per the germline V gene, CDR1 is SGHTA and CDR2 is FQGNSA. In DNA, the CDR3 is TGTGCCAGCAGCTCGTCCCGGGACAGTTATGGCTACACCTTC. This codes for CASSSSRDSYGYTF.

This clonotype was counted a single time. The gene calls are TRBV18 and TRBJ1-1; D unresolved. With 4 bases removed from V and 5 bases from J, the gap between germline ends came to 8 bases. This CDR3 spans 12 amino acids. CDR1 KGHSH and CDR2 LQKENI come from the germline V gene. The CDR3 DNA sequence: TGTGCCAGCTCACAGGGTAGAACTGAAGCTTTCTTT. It codes for CASSQGRTEAFF.